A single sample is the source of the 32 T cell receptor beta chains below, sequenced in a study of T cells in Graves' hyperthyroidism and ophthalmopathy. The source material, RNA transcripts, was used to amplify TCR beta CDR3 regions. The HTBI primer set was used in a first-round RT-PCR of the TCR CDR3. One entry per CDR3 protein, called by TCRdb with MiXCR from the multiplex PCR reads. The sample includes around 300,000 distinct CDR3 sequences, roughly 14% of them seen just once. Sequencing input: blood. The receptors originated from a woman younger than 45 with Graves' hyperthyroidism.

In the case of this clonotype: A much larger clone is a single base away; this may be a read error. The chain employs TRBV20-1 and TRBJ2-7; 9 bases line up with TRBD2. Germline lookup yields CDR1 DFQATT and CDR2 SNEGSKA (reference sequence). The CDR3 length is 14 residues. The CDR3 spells CSVERREGLYERYF. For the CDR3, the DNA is TGCAGTGTCGAGCGGCGGGAGGGCCTCTACGAGCGGTACTTC.

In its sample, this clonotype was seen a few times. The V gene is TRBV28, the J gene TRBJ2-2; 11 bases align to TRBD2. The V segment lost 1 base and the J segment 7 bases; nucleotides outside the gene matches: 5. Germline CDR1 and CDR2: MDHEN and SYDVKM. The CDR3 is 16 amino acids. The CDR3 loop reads CASSLLAGGPSGELFF. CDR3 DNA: TGTGCCAGCAGTTTATTAGCGGGAGGGCCGAGCGGGGAGCTGTTTTTT.

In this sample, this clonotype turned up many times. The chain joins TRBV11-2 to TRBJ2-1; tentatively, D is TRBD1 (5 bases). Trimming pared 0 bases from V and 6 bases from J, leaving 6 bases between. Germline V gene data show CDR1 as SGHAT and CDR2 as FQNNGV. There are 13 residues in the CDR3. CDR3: CASSLEQGNEQFF. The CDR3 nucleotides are TGTGCCAGCAGCTTAGAGCAGGGCAATGAGCAGTTCTTC.

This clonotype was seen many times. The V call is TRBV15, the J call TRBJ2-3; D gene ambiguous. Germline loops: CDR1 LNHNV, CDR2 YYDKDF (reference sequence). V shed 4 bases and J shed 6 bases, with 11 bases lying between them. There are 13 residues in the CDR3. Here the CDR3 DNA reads TGTGCCACCAGCACGTCGTATGGGGATACGCAGTATTTT. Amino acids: CATSTSYGDTQYF.

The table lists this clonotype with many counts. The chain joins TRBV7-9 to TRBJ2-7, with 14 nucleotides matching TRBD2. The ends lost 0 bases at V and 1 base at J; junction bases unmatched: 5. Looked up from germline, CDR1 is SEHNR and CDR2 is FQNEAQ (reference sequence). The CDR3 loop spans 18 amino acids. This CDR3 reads CASSLAGTSGSLSYEQYF. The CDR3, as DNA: TGTGCCAGCAGCTTAGCAGGGACTAGCGGGAGTCTGTCCTACGAGCAGTACTTC.

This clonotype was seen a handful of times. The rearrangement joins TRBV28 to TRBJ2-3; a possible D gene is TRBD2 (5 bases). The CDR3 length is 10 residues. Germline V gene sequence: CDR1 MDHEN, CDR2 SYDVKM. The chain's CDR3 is CAVGPGTQYF. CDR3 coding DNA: TGTGCTGTCGGCCCGGGAACGCAGTATTTT.

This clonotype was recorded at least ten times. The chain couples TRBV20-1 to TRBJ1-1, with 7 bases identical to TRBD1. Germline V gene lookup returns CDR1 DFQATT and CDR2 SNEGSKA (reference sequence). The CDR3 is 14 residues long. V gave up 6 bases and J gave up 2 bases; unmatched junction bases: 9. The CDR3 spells CSAPKQGENTEAFF. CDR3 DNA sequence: TGCAGTGCCCCTAAGCAGGGGGAAAACACTGAAGCTTTCTTT.

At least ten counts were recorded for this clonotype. CDR3 amino acids: CASSPGGAEAFF. CDR3 in DNA: TGTGCCAGCAGCCCTGGAGGCGCTGAAGCTTTCTTT. The chain couples TRBV5-6 to TRBJ1-1; D call uncertain. Looked up from germline, CDR1 is SGHDT and CDR2 is YYEEEE. The CDR3 length is 12 residues. Trimming removed 4 bases at V and 6 bases at J, with 10 bases between.

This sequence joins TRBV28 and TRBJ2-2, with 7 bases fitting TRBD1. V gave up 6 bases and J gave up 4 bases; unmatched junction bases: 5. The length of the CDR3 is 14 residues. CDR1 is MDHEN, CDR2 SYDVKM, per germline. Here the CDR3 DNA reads TGTGCCAGCAGGCCGAACAGGGGCACCGGGGAGCTGTTTTTT. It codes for CASRPNRGTGELFF.

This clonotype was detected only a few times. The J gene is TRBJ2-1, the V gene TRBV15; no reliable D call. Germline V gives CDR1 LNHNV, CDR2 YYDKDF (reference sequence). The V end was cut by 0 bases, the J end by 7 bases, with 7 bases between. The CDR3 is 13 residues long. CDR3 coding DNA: TGTGCCACCAGCAGAGATTGGGGTAATGAGCAGTTCTTC. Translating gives CATSRDWGNEQFF.

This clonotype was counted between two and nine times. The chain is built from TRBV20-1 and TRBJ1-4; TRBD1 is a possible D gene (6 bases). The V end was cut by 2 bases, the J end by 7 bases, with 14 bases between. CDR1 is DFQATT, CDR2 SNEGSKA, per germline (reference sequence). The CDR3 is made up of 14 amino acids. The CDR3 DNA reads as TGCAGTGCTAGACAGGGGCAGGGAGGTGAAAAACTGTTTTTT. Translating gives CSARQGQGGEKLFF.

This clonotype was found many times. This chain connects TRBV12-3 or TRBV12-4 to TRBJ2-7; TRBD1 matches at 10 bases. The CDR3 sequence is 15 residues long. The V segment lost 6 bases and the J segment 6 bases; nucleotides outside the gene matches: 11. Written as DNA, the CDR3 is TGTGCCAGCAGCCTCCGATCCGGGACAGGGGCCGAGCAGTACTTC. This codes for CASSLRSGTGAEQYF.

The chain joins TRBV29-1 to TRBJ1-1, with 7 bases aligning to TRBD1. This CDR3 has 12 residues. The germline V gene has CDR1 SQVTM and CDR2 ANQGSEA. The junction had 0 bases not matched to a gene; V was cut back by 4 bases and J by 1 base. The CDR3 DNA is TGCAGCGTTGGGACAGGGAACACTGAAGCTTTCTTT. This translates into CSVGTGNTEAFF.

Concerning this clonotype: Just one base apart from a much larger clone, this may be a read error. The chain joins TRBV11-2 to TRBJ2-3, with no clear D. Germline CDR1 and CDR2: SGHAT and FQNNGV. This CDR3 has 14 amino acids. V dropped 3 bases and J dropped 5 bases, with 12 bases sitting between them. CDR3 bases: TGTGCCAGCAGCTTCGGACCTGCAGTAGATACGCAGTATTTT. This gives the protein CASSFGPAVDTQYF. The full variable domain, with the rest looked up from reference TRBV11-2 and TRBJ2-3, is EAGVAQSPRYKIIEKRQSVAFWCNPISGHATLYWYQQILGQGPKLLIQFQNNGVVDDSQLPKDRFSAERLKGVDSTLKIQPAKLEDSAVYLCASSFGPAVDTQYFGPGTRLTVL.

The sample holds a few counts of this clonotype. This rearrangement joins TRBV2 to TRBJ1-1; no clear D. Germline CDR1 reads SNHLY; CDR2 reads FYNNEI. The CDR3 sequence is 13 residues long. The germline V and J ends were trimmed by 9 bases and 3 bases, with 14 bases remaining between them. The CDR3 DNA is TGTGCCAGTCTCTCTGAGGTGGACACTGAAGCTTTCTTT. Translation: CASLSEVDTEAFF.

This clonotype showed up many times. CDR3 in DNA: TGTGCCACCAGCAGAGAGGCGGGACAGGGAACCGACGAGCAGTACTTC. This translates into CATSREAGQGTDEQYF. V is TRBV15 and J is TRBJ2-7; 9 bases fit TRBD1. The ends lost 0 bases at V and 5 bases at J; junction bases unmatched: 8. The CDR3 loop spans 16 amino acids. Per the germline V gene, CDR1 is LNHNV and CDR2 is YYDKDF (reference sequence). Variable domain in full (rest from reference TRBV15 and TRBJ2-7): DAMVIQNPRYQVTQFGKPVTLSCSQTLNHNVMYWYQQKSSQAPKLLFHYYDKDFNNEADTPDNFQSRRPNTSFCFLDIRSPGLGDTAMYLCATSREAGQGTDEQYFGPGTRLTVT.

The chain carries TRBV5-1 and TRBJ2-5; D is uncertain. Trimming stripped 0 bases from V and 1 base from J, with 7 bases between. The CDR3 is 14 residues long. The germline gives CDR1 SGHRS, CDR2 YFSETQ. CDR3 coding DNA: TGCGCCAGCAGCTTGGGACCTACCCAAGAGACCCAGTACTTC. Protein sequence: CASSLGPTQETQYF.

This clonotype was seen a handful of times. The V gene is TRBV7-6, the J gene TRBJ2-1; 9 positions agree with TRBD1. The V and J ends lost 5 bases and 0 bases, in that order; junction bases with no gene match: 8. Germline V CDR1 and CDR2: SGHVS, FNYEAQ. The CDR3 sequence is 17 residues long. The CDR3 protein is CASSPGQGMSSYNEQFF. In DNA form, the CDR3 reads TGTGCCAGCAGCCCGGGACAGGGAATGAGCTCCTACAATGAGCAGTTCTTC.

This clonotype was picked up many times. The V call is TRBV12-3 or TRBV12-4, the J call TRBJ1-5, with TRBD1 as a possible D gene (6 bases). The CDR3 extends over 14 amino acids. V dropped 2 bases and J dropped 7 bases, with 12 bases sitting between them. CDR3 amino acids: CASSLWGADQPQHF. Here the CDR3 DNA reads TGTGCCAGCAGTTTATGGGGGGCGGACCAGCCCCAGCATTTT.

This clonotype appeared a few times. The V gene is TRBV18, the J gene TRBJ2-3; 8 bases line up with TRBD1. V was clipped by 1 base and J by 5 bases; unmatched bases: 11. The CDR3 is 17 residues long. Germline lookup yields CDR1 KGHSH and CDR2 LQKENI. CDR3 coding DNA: TGTGCCAGCTCACCACGGGACAGGCCTCCACCTCTAGATACGCAGTATTTT. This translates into CASSPRDRPPPLDTQYF.

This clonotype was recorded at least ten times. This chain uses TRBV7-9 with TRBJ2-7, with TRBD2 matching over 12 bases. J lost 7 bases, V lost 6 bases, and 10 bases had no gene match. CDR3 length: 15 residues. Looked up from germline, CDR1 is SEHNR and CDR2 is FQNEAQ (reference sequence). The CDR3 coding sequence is TGTGCCAGCAGACGTGGACTAGCGGGACTTGTGGAGCAGTACTTC. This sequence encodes CASRRGLAGLVEQYF.

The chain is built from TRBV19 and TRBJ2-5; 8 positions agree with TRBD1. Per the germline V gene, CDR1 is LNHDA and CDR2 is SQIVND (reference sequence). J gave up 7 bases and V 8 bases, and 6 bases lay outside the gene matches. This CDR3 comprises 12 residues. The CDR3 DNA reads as TGTGCCAGTGGGACAGGTGAAACGACCCAGTACTTC. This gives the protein CASGTGETTQYF. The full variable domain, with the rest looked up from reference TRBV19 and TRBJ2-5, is DGGITQSPKYLFRKEGQNVTLSCEQNLNHDAMYWYRQDPGQGLRLIYYSQIVNDFQKGDIAEGYSVSREKKESFPLTVTSAQKNPTAFYLCASGTGETTQYFGPGTRLLVL.

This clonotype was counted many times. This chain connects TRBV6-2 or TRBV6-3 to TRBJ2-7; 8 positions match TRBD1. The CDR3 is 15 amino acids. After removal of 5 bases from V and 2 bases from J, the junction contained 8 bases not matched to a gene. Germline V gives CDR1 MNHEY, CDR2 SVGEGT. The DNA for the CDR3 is TGTGCCAGCAGTACCGGGACAGGTGCTGCCTACGAGCAGTACTTC. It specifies CASSTGTGAAYEQYF.

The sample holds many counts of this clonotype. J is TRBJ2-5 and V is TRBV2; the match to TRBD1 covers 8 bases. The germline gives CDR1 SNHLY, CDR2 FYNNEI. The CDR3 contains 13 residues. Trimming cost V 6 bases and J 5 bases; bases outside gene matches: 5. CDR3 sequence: CASRADRGETQYF. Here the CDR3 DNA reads TGTGCCAGCAGGGCAGACAGGGGCGAGACCCAGTACTTC.

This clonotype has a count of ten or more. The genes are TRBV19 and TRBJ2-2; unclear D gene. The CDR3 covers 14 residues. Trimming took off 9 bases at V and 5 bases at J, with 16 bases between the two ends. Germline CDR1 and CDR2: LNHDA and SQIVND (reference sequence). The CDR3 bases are TGTGCCAGCCGTGGGTCCCACCATACCGGGGAGCTGTTTTTT. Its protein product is CASRGSHHTGELFF.

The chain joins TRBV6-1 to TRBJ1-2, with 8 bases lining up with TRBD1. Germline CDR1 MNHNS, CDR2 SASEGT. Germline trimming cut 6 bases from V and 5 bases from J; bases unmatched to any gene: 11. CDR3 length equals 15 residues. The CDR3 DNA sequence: TGTGCCAGCAGCCGCTCTCCGACAGGGGATTATGGCTACACCTTC. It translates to CASSRSPTGDYGYTF.

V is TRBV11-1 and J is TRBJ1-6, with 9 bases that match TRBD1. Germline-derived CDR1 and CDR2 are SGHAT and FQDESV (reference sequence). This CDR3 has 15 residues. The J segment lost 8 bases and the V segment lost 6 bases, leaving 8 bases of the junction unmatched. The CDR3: CASRPGTGLDSPLHF. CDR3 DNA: TGTGCCAGCAGGCCCGGGACAGGGCTTGATTCACCCCTCCACTTT.

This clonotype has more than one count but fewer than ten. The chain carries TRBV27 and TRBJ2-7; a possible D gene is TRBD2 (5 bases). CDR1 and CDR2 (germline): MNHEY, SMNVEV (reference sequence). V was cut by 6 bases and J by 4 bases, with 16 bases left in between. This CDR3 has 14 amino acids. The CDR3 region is CASRAPIRRYEQYF. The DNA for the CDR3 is TGTGCCAGCAGAGCACCCATCAGGAGGTACGAGCAGTACTTC.

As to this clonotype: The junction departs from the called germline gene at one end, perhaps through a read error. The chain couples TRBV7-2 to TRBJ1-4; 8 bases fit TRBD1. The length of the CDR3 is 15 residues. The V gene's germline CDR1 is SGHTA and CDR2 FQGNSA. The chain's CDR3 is CVSSLVDRVNEKLFF. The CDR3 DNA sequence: TGTGTCAGCAGCTTAGTGGACAGGGTAAATGAAAAACTGTTTTTT.

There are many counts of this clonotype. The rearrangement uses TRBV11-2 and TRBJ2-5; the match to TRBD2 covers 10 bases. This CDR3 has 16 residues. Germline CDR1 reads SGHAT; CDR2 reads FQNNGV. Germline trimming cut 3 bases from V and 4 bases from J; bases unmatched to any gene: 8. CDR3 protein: CASSLLGLAALETQYF. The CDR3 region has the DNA TGTGCCAGCAGCTTGCTCGGACTAGCGGCCCTAGAGACCCAGTACTTC. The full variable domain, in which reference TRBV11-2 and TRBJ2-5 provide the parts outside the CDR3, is EAGVAQSPRYKIIEKRQSVAFWCNPISGHATLYWYQQILGQGPKLLIQFQNNGVVDDSQLPKDRFSAERLKGVDSTLKIQPAKLEDSAVYLCASSLLGLAALETQYFGPGTRLLVL.

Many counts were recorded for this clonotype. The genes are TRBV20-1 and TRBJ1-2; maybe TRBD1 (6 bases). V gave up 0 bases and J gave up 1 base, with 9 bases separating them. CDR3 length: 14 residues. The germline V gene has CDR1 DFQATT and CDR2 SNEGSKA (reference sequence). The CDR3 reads CSARDPGHNYGYTF. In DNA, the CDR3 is TGCAGTGCTAGAGATCCGGGACATAACTATGGCTACACCTTC.

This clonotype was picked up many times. CDR3 DNA: TGTGCCAGCAGTGGTCAGGGGGCCGAGTCGGCTAACTATGGCTACACCTTC. Its protein is CASSGQGAESANYGYTF. This chain links TRBV12-3 or TRBV12-4 with TRBJ1-2; 8 bases fit TRBD1. There are 17 residues in the CDR3. V trimming: 5 bases; J trimming: 0 bases; junction bases outside the gene matches: 11.